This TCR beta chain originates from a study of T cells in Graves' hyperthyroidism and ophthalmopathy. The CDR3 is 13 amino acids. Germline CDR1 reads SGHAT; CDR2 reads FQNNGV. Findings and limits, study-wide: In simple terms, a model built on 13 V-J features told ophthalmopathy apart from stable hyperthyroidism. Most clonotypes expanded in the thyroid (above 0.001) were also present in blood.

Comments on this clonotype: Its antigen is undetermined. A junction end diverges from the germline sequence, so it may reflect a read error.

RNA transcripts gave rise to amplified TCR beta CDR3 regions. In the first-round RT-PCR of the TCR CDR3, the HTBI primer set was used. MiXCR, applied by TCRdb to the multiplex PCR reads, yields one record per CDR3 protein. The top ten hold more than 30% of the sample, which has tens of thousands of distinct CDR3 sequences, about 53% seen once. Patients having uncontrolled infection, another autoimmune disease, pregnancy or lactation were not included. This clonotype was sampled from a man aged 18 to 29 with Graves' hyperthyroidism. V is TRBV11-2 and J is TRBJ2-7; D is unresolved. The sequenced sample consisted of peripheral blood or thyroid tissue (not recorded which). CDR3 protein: CTSSSGYPYEQYF. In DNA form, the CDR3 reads TGTACCAGCAGCTCAGGCTACCCCTACGAGCAGTACTTC.